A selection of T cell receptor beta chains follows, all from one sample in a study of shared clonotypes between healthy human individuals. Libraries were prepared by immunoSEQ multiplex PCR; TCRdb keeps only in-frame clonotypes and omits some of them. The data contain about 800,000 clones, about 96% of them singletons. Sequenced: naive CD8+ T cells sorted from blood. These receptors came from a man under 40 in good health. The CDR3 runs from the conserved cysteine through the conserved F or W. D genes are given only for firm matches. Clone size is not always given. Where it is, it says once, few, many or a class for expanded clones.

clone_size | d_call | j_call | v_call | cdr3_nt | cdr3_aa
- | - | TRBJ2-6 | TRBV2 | TGTGCCCTACAGGGATTTGGTGGGGCCAACGTCCTGACTTTC | CALQGFGGANVLTF
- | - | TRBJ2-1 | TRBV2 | TGTGCCAGCACGGGTACCGAGGATGAGCAGTTCTTC | CASTGTEDEQFF
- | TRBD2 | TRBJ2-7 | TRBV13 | TGTGCCAGCAGCGCCCTAGCGGGAGCCAACTACGAGCAGTACTTC | CASSALAGANYEQYF
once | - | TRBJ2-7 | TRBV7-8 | TGTGCCAGCAGCTTCGCCGGGACCTCCTACGAGCAGTACTTC | CASSFAGTSYEQYF
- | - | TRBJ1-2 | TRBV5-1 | TGCGCCAGCAGCTTGAGGACAGCACCCGATGGCTACACCTTC | CASSLRTAPDGYTF
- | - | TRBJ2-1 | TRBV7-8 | TGTGCCAGCAGCTTGGGACTAGGGGGCCTCAGCTCCTACAATGAGCAGTTCTTC | CASSLGLGGLSSYNEQFF
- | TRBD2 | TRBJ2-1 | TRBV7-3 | TGTGCCAGCAGCTGGGGACTAGCGGGATACAATGAGCAGTTCTTC | CASSWGLAGYNEQFF
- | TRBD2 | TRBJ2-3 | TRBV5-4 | TGTGCCAGCAGCACACGACTAGCGGGGCTCTCAGATACGCAGTATTTT | CASSTRLAGLSDTQYF
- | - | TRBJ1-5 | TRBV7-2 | TGTGCCAGCGCACAAAGGCCGGAAGGCTTTATCGGGGATCAGCCCCAGCATTTT | CASAQRPEGFIGDQPQHF
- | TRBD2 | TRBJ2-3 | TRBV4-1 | TGCGCCAGCAGCCGAGGACTAGCGGACACAGATACGCAGTATTTT | CASSRGLADTDTQYF
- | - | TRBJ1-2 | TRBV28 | TGTGCCAGCGGGGCGGCCAGGGAGGTCTCCGGCTACACCTTC | CASGAAREVSGYTF
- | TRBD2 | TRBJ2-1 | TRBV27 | TGTGCCAGCATGGGGCGGATAGCGGGGCGGGATTACAATGAGCAGTTCTTC | CASMGRIAGRDYNEQFF
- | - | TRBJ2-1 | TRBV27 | TGTGCCAGCAGTTTACGGGACGAGCAGTTCTTC | CASSLRDEQFF
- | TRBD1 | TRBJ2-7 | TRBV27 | TGTGCCAGCAGTTTATCTGTGACAGGGGGCTACGAGCAGTACTTC | CASSLSVTGGYEQYF
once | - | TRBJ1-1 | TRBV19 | - | CASTVGHGTFF
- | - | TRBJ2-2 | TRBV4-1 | TGCGCCAGCAGCCAAGATCGGGGGAACACCGGGGAGCTGTTTTTT | CASSQDRGNTGELFF
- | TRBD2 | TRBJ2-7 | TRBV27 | TGTGCCAGCAGGACTAGCGGGACCTCCTACGAGCAGTACTTC | CASRTSGTSYEQYF
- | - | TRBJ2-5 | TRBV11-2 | TGTGCCAGCAGCGCCCCATCTCGGGAGACCCAGTACTTC | CASSAPSRETQYF
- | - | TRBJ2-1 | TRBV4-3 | TGCGCCAGCAGCCAAGAGCTTATAGCCAACAATGAGCAGCTCTTC | CASSQELIANNEQLF
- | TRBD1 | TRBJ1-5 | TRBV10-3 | TGTGCCTCCTCCGGGACAGATAGCAATCAGCCCCAGCATTTT | CASSGTDSNQPQHF
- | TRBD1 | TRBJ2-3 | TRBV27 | TGTGCCAGCAGTGCCAGCCTCCCGACAGGGGATGGGGGTACGCAGTATTTT | CASSASLPTGDGGTQYF
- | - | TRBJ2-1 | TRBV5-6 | TGTGCCAGCAGTTCCGTGGGTGAGCAGTTCTTC | CASSSVGEQFF
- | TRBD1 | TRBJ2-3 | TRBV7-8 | TGTGCCAGCAGCTTCCCCGCCCGGGACAGGAACACAGATACGCAGTATTTT | CASSFPARDRNTDTQYF
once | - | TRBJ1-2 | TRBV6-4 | TGTGCCAGCCCAACCTCGTTATCCTTC | CASPTSLSF
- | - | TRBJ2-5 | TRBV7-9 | TGTGCCAGCACCTATGAGGACAACGAGGAGACCCAGTACTTC | CASTYEDNEETQYF
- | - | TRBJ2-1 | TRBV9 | TGTGCCAGCAGCGTAGGTGTTACTGAGCAGTTCTTC | CASSVGVTEQFF
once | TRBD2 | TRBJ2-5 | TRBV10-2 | TGCGCCAGCACCCCTCCTCGGGCGGGAGATGGAGAGACCCAGTACTTC | CASTPPRAGDGETQYF
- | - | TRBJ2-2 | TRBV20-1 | TGCAGTGCCAGAGGGGGGAAGGAGCTGTTTTTT | CSARGGKELFF
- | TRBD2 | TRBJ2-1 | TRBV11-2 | TGTGCCAGCGCCCCGGGGGAGGGCTTCTACAATGAGCAGTTCTTC | CASAPGEGFYNEQFF
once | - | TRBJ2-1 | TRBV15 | TGTGCCACCAGCGCCCGCACCTACAATGAGCAGTTCTTC | CATSARTYNEQFF
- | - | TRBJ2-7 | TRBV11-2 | TGTGCCAGCAGCTGGGAGGACTACTCCTACGAGCAGTACTTC | CASSWEDYSYEQYF
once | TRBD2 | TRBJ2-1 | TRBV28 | TGTGCCAGCAGTTGGACTAGCGGCCATGAGCAGTTCTTC | CASSWTSGHEQFF
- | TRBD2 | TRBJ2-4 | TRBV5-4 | TGTGCCAGCAGCTTGGTACCCATTACTAGCGGGGGACCAAACATTCAGTACTTC | CASSLVPITSGGPNIQYF
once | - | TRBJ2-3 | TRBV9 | TGTGCCAGCAGCACTTACACGGGAGACACAGATACGCAGTATTTT | CASSTYTGDTDTQYF
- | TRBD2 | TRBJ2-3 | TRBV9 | TGTGCCAGCAGCGTTGCGGGAGCTTTGGATACGCAGTATTTT | CASSVAGALDTQYF
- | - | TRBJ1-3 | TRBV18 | TGTGCCAGCTCACCCCAGGAGACTGGAAACACCATATATTTT | CASSPQETGNTIYF
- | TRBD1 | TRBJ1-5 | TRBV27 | TGTGCCAGCAGTTCACAGGGGAGCAATCAGCCCCAGCATTTT | CASSSQGSNQPQHF
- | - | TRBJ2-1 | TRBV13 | TGTGCCAGCAGCTTAAGGGGCCCAGGCTACAATGAGCAGTTCTTC | CASSLRGPGYNEQFF
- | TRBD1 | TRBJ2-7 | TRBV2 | TGTGCCAGCAGAGTCACCGGGACAGGGGTCTACGAGCAGTACTTC | CASRVTGTGVYEQYF
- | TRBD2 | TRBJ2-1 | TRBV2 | TGTGCCAGCAGTGAATGGACTAGCGGGAATGAGCAGTTCTTC | CASSEWTSGNEQFF
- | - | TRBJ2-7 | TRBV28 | TGTGCCAGCAGAACGGGACTGGACTACGAGCAGTACTTC | CASRTGLDYEQYF
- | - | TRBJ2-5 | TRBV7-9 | TGTGCCAGCAGCTTAAACGTCGCGGTGGCGGCCGGGCAAGAGACCCAGTACTTC | CASSLNVAVAAGQETQYF
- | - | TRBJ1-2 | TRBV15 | TGTGCCACCAGCAGAGCCGGAGGCGGGAACTATGGCTACACCTTC | CATSRAGGGNYGYTF
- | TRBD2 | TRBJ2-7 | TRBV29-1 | TGCAGCGTTGACGGCCGGGGGGCCTACGAGCAGTACTTC | CSVDGRGAYEQYF
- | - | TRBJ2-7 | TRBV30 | TGTGCCTGGAGTTGGGGCCAGGGGATGGGGGAGCAGTACTTC | CAWSWGQGMGEQYF
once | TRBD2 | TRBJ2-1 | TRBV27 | TGTGCCAGCAAAAAGACCGGGACTAGCGGGAGTGGGTCCTACAATGAGCAGTTCTTC | CASKKTGTSGSGSYNEQFF
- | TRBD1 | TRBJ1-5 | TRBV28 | TGTGCCAGCAGACCACAGGGGGCGGTGAATCAGCCCCAGCATTTT | CASRPQGAVNQPQHF